This T cell receptor (beta chain) was identified during a study of control samples from healthy donors and cancer patients. Trimming pared 2 bases from V and 5 bases from J, leaving 15 bases between. CDR3 length equals 16 residues. The germline V gene has CDR1 SGHTA and CDR2 FQGNSA. Generated by immunoSEQ multiplex PCR, the TCRdb table keeps only in-frame clones and is missing some. The table shows around 150,000 clones, with 80% to 90% occurring only once. The specimen sequenced was blood. V is TRBV7-2 and J is TRBJ2-2; possibly TRBD2 for D (7 bases). The receptor's source is a man in his late teens or twenties in good health. This CDR3 is CASSLTGGAGTGELFF. CDR3 coding DNA: TGTGCCAGCAGCTTAACGGGGGGCGCCGGAACCGGGGAGCTGTTTTTT.